The T cell receptor beta chain described here comes from a study of blood T cell repertoires in COVID-19. This clone showed up many times. The germline V gene has CDR1 SNHLY and CDR2 FYNNEI. CDR3 length: 16 residues. V lost 6 bases and J lost 8; bases outside the gene matches: 11. Method: immunoSEQ multiplex PCR; TCRdb's copy keeps in-frame clones and lacks some. The sample shows about 63,000 clones, about 80% of them seen only once. The chain uses TRBV2 and TRBJ1-4; 11 nucleotides line up with TRBD1. The sequence derives from a human donor in a cohort sampled during active COVID-19. Input material: peripheral blood. The CDR3 coding sequence is TGTGCCAGCAGCCTTACCGGACAGGGGGCTTCGGAAAAACTGTTTTTT. Residues: CASSLTGQGASEKLFF. Filled out from reference TRBV2 and TRBJ1-4, the complete variable domain reads EPEVTQTPSHQVTQMGQEVILRCVPISNHLYFYWYRQILGQKVEFLVSFYNNEISEKSEIFDDQFSVERPDGSNFTLKIRSTKLEDSAMYFCASSLTGQGASEKLFFGSGTQLSVL.